This record covers a single T cell receptor (beta chain). The entry originates in a study of post-analysis software for immune sequencing data. TCR beta cDNA libraries had unique molecular identifiers. Via MiXCR, TCRdb re-called the PCR reads, giving one row per CDR3 protein. The sample holds 430,000 or so distinct CDR3 sequences, approximately 39% seen once. The sequence was obtained from a girl aged 2-10 years with multiple sclerosis. The specimen sequenced was blood.

The CDR3 region is CASSLWGQGIGETYEQYF. CDR3 nucleotides: TGCGCCAGCAGCTTGTGGGGACAGGGGATAGGAGAAACCTACGAGCAGTACTTC. The chain is built from TRBV5-1 and TRBJ2-7; TRBD1 matches 10 bases. Trimming cost V 1 base and J 2 bases; bases outside gene matches: 12. The CDR3 totals 18 residues. CDR1 is SGHRS and CDR2 is YFSETQ in the germline V gene.